These 27 T cell receptor beta chains were all obtained from the same sample, sequenced in a study of blood T cell repertoires in COVID-19. Sequencing was performed with immunoSEQ multiplex PCR; in TCRdb, only in-frame clones are kept and a portion is missing. Of over 150,000 clones listed, roughly four fifths were seen once; the top ten hold approximately 7.6%. Sequencing was done on a sample of PBMCs or T cells enriched from blood (not recorded which). These TCRs come from a man between 35 and 55 years old who had recovered from COVID-19.

The gene calls are TRBV18 and TRBJ1-5, with 11 bases fitting TRBD1. The ends lost 4 bases at V and 0 bases at J; junction bases unmatched: 5. This CDR3 contains 17 residues. Germline CDR1 is KGHSH and CDR2 is LQKENI. This CDR3 is CASSRDRGAYSNQPQHF. CDR3 DNA: TGTGCCAGCTCACGGGACAGGGGGGCTTATAGCAATCAGCCCCAGCATTTT.

In this sample, this clone turned up many times. The chain recombines TRBV29-1 with TRBJ1-2; TRBD1 aligns across 8 bases. This CDR3 has 14 residues. The germline CDR1 and CDR2 sequences are SQVTM and ANQGSEA. The junction had 9 bases not matched to a gene; V was cut back by 4 bases and J by 5 bases. Here the CDR3 reads CSVAGSTGGYGYTF. The CDR3 nucleotides are TGCAGCGTTGCGGGATCTACAGGGGGTTATGGCTACACCTTC.

The CDR3 loop is CASSLSGGTEAFF. The DNA for the CDR3 is TGTGCCAGCAGCTTATCAGGGGGCACTGAAGCTTTCTTT. The chain recombines TRBV7-2 with TRBJ1-1, with 7 positions matching TRBD1. The CDR3 contains 13 residues. Germline assignment: CDR1 SGHTA and CDR2 FQGNSA. Trimming cost V 2 bases and J 4 bases; bases outside gene matches: 1.

This clone was seen only once. V and J are TRBV20-1 and TRBJ1-5; 7 positions agree with TRBD1. J gave up 1 base and V 3 bases, and 3 bases lay outside the gene matches. The CDR3 spans 14 residues. The germline V gene has CDR1 DFQATT and CDR2 SNEGSKA (reference sequence). The CDR3 region is CSASGGQSNQPQHF. The DNA for the CDR3 is TGCAGTGCTAGTGGGGGACAGAGCAATCAGCCCCAGCATTTT.

This chain connects TRBV20-1 to TRBJ1-3; D remains unclear. The length of the CDR3 is 13 residues. V lost 3 bases to trimming and J lost 2 bases, with 8 bases between them. Germline CDR1 and CDR2: DFQATT and SNEGSKA (reference sequence). The CDR3 sequence is CSASGITGNTIYF. The CDR3 coding sequence is TGCAGTGCTAGTGGTATAACTGGAAACACCATATATTTT.

This chain uses TRBV10-1 with TRBJ2-1; tentative D call: TRBD1 (6 bases). The germline V gene encodes CDR1 WNHNN and CDR2 SYGVQD (reference sequence). The ends were cut back, 3 bases at V and 7 bases at J, with 10 bases in the middle. The CDR3 is 13 amino acids. The CDR3 here is CASSDPGANEQFF. The CDR3 DNA sequence: TGCGCCAGCAGTGATCCAGGGGCGAATGAGCAGTTCTTC.

The chain joins TRBV5-1 to TRBJ2-5, with D possibly TRBD1 on 6 matching bases. There are 13 residues in the CDR3. Looked up from germline, CDR1 is SGHRS and CDR2 is YFSETQ. V lost 4 bases and J 2 bases, leaving 9 bases between the germline ends. Here the CDR3 reads CASSKGQQETQYF. The CDR3 DNA sequence: TGCGCCAGCAGCAAAGGACAGCAAGAGACCCAGTACTTC.

This clone was recorded only once. This chain uses TRBV28 with TRBJ1-1; D is uncertain. The germline V gene encodes CDR1 MDHEN and CDR2 SYDVKM. V was cut by 7 bases and J by 7 bases, with 10 bases left in between. The CDR3 is 11 amino acids. The CDR3 reads CASTLGYEAFF. For the CDR3, the DNA is TGTGCCAGCACCCTGGGCTATGAAGCTTTCTTT.

This chain links TRBV4-2 with TRBJ1-5; tentative D call: TRBD1 (5 bases). V lost 1 base, J lost 2 bases, and 12 bases lay in between. The germline CDR1 and CDR2 sequences are LGHNA and YNFKEQ. The CDR3 has 16 amino acids. CDR3 in amino acids: CASSQGGVFRNQPQHF. The CDR3 nucleotides are TGTGCCAGCAGCCAAGGGGGGGTTTTTCGCAATCAGCCCCAGCATTTT.

The chain links TRBV3-1 (or the pseudogene TRBV3-2) to TRBJ2-7, with 11 positions matching TRBD2. Trimming removed 4 bases from V and 4 bases from J; junction bases left unmatched: 9. The germline CDR1 and CDR2 sequences are LGHDT and YNNKEL (reference sequence). This CDR3 is built from 16 residues. DNA for the CDR3: TGTGCCAGCAGCCCCTTGACTAGCGGGACGAATTACGAGCAGTACTTC. Translation: CASSPLTSGTNYEQYF.

The gene calls are TRBV6-5 and TRBJ1-2, with 8 positions matching TRBD1. The trim removed 4 bases at V and 4 bases at J, leaving 8 bases unmatched. Germline CDR1 reads MNHEY; CDR2 reads SVGAGI. This CDR3 contains 15 residues. CDR3 DNA sequence: TGTGCCAGCAGTTTTGACAGGGGCGAACTCTATGGCTACACCTTC. Its protein product is CASSFDRGELYGYTF.

This rearrangement joins TRBV9 to TRBJ1-1, with D maybe TRBD1 (5 bases). From germline, CDR1 is SGDLS and CDR2 YYNGEE. The CDR3 contains 13 residues. With 4 bases removed from V and 3 bases from J, the gap between germline ends came to 10 bases. The CDR3 spells CASSPDSYTEAFF. The CDR3 DNA reads TGTGCCAGCAGCCCCGACAGTTACACTGAAGCTTTCTTT. The full variable domain, completed using reference TRBV9 and TRBJ1-1, is DSGVTQTPKHLITATGQRVTLRCSPRSGDLSVYWYQQSLDQGLQFLIQYYNGEERAKGNILERFSAQQFPDLHSELNLSSLELGDSALYFCASSPDSYTEAFFGQGTRLTVV.

A single count supports this clone. The rearrangement links TRBV7-9 to TRBJ1-6; D is unclear. Trimming stripped 5 bases from V and 9 bases from J, with 20 bases between. Germline CDR1 is SEHNR and CDR2 is FQNEAQ (reference sequence). This CDR3 contains 16 residues. In nucleotides, the CDR3 is TGTGCCAGCAGCCCCTCCGGGTCGGGCGGGATTTCACCCCTCCACTTT. Its protein is CASSPSGSGGISPLHF.

Remarks on this clone: Additional DNA sequences in this sample encode the identical CDR3. The J gene is TRBJ1-2, the V gene TRBV4-1; 7 bases map to TRBD1. V shed 3 bases, J shed 2 bases, and the junction held 3 bases outside the gene matches. Germline V gene sequence: CDR1 MGHRA, CDR2 YSYEKL. This CDR3 contains 14 residues. The CDR3 region is CASSQETGNYGYTF. CDR3 nucleotide sequence: TGCGCCAGCAGCCAGGAGACAGGGAACTATGGCTACACCTTC.

This chain uses TRBV5-1 with TRBJ1-2, with 9 bases that match TRBD1. Unmatched junction bases numbered 7, after V lost 5 bases and J lost 5 bases. The germline V gene has CDR1 SGHRS and CDR2 YFSETQ. This CDR3 is 14 amino acids long. In nucleotides, the CDR3 is TGCGCCAGCAGGCCCCGGACAGGGGCGTATGGCTACACCTTC. The encoded protein is CASRPRTGAYGYTF.

This clone was counted between two and nine times. The V and J genes are TRBV11-2 and TRBJ1-1; D remains ambiguous. The germline V gene encodes CDR1 SGHAT and CDR2 FQNNGV. This CDR3 contains 14 residues. With 4 bases removed from V and 5 bases from J, the gap between germline ends came to 14 bases. CDR3 loop: CASSSQRSGTEAFF. The CDR3, as DNA: TGTGCCAGCAGCTCTCAAAGGTCGGGGACTGAAGCTTTCTTT.

This clone was seen a single time. This chain links TRBV4-1 with TRBJ1-2; the match to TRBD1 covers 8 bases. Trimming cost V 3 bases and J 8 bases; bases outside gene matches: 11. The germline V gene has CDR1 MGHRA and CDR2 YSYEKL. The CDR3 is made up of 15 amino acids. The CDR3 reads CASSQYTDRAGGYTF. The DNA for the CDR3 is TGCGCCAGCAGCCAGTATACGGACAGGGCCGGGGGCTACACCTTC.

This clone was detected a few times. This chain joins TRBV5-4 and TRBJ1-3; maybe TRBD1 (5 bases). The CDR3 runs 14 residues. Germline V gene lookup returns CDR1 SGHNT and CDR2 YYREEE (reference sequence). V lost 1 base, J lost 1 base, and 6 bases lay in between. The CDR3 region is CASSLRGSGNTIYF. CDR3 in DNA: TGTGCCAGCAGCTTGAGGGGATCTGGAAACACCATATATTTT.

This rearrangement joins TRBV6-2 or TRBV6-3 to TRBJ1-3, with D hard to call. Trimming took off 6 bases at V and 2 bases at J, with 14 bases between the two ends. The CDR3 contains 15 residues. CDR1 MNHEY and CDR2 SVGEGT come from the germline V gene. The CDR3 DNA follows: TGTGCCAGCAGCGAGGGAGTAGAAGCTGGAAACACCATATATTTT. This sequence encodes CASSEGVEAGNTIYF.

The chain links TRBV5-1 to TRBJ2-5; TRBD2 matches at 11 bases. The CDR3 contains 15 residues. Unmatched junction bases numbered 6, after V lost 4 bases and J lost 4 bases. CDR1 and CDR2 (germline): SGHRS, YFSETQ. The CDR3 region has the DNA TGCGCCAGCAGCCGATCCCTAGCGGGGGGAGAGACCCAGTACTTC. Its protein product is CASSRSLAGGETQYF.

This sequence joins TRBV5-4 and TRBJ2-7; weak D call: TRBD1 (6 bases). Germline lookup yields CDR1 SGHNT and CDR2 YYREEE (reference sequence). V lost 8 bases and J lost 0, with 15 bases in between. There are 14 residues in the CDR3. This chain's CDR3 is CASRPGQASYEQYF. CDR3 bases: TGTGCCAGTCGCCCGGGACAAGCCTCCTACGAGCAGTACTTC.

The chain carries TRBV5-1 and TRBJ2-5; 10 bases match TRBD2. Germline lookup yields CDR1 SGHRS and CDR2 YFSETQ. The CDR3 extends over 16 amino acids. Unmatched junction bases numbered 6, after V lost 4 bases and J lost 0 bases. The CDR3 reads CASSPSGGPYQETQYF. CDR3 sequence (DNA): TGCGCCAGCAGCCCTAGCGGGGGCCCGTACCAAGAGACCCAGTACTTC.

This chain connects TRBV27 to TRBJ2-6; 7 nucleotides align to TRBD1. The CDR3 has 18 amino acids. Germline assignment: CDR1 MNHEY and CDR2 SMNVEV (reference sequence). After removal of 4 bases from V and 0 bases from J, the junction contained 9 bases not matched to a gene. The CDR3 nucleotides read TGTGCCAGCAGTTCCCCGACAGGGCGATTCTCTGGGGCCAACGTCCTGACTTTC. Translation gives CASSSPTGRFSGANVLTF.

The chain couples TRBV5-6 to TRBJ1-3, with D perhaps matching TRBD1 (6 bases). CDR1 is SGHDT and CDR2 is YYEEEE in the germline V gene. CDR3 size: 15 residues. V was trimmed by 0 bases and J by 4 bases, leaving 11 bases between them. Here the CDR3 reads CASSLGQVLGNTIYF. DNA of the CDR3: TGTGCCAGCAGCTTGGGACAGGTCCTGGGAAACACCATATATTTT.

The genes are TRBV5-6 and TRBJ1-1; D may be TRBD1 (5 bases). The length of the CDR3 is 15 residues. Per germline, CDR1 SGHDT and CDR2 YYEEEE. Trimming removed 2 bases at V and 9 bases at J, with 20 bases between. The CDR3 loop reads CASSLGAPVEGKAFF. The CDR3 region has the DNA TGTGCCAGCAGCTTAGGGGCGCCCGTTGAAGGAAAAGCTTTCTTT.

The CDR3 DNA reads as TGTGCCAGCAGTGATCGGGCGGGGGGATCCTCAAACACAGATACGCAGTATTTT. Amino acids: CASSDRAGGSSNTDTQYF. J is TRBJ2-3 and V is TRBV6-1; 8 bases are a match to TRBD2. The V gene end was trimmed by 3 bases and the J gene end by 2 bases; junction bases not matched to a gene: 13. Per germline, CDR1 MNHNS and CDR2 SASEGT. The CDR3 contains 18 residues.

The sample holds a few counts of this clone. The chain combines TRBV6-1 with TRBJ1-1; a weak D match, TRBD1 (6 bases). The V and J ends lost 3 bases and 5 bases respectively, with 7 bases between them. Germline-derived CDR1 and CDR2 are MNHNS and SASEGT. This CDR3 contains 12 residues. The CDR3 spells CASSEQGTEAFF. CDR3 sequence (DNA): TGTGCCAGCAGTGAGCAGGGGACTGAAGCTTTCTTT.